This T cell receptor beta chain emerged from a study of T cells in Graves' hyperthyroidism and ophthalmopathy. Whole-study context: Peripheral blood sampling occurred at initial diagnosis, before any treatment.

Researchers took RNA transcripts and amplified the TCR beta CDR3 regions from them. Using the HTBI primer set, a first-round RT-PCR was run on the TCR CDR3. TCRdb recomputed calls from the multiplex PCR reads with MiXCR, one row per CDR3 protein. The sample has about 760,000 distinct CDR3 sequences, roughly a third seen once. The germline CDR1 and CDR2 sequences are SGHRS and YFSETQ. The CDR3 spans 17 residues. V was clipped by 4 bases and J by 2 bases, with 21 bases between them. Worth noting for this clonotype: Its specificity is not known.

Findings and caveats of the study: Researchers report that a 13 V-J model separated ophthalmopathy from stable hyperthyroidism.

It was considered stable Graves' hyperthyroidism when ophthalmopathy did not progress within 18 months. From 8.5 to 10 ml of fresh peripheral blood, PBMCs were isolated. V and J are TRBV5-1 and TRBJ1-2; D is perhaps TRBD1 (5 bases). Sequencing was performed on blood. The TCR was taken from a woman aged 40 to 50 with Graves' hyperthyroidism. The CDR3 DNA sequence: TGCGCCAGCAGCCGGCCGGGACTAGCGGGAAAGAACTATGGCTACACCTTC. It codes for CASSRPGLAGKNYGYTF.